The entry that follows covers one T cell receptor (beta chain) sequence. The clone's antigen remains unknown. Base quality data are lacking; no much larger clone is found one base away. The data belong to a study of cytomegalovirus exposure and HLA in healthy donors (dated by TCRdb to the late 2010s). Study-wide context: An earlier analysis of 587 of the donors reported 276 Gb of sequence data and 95 million to 130 million unique TCR beta sequences obtained from about 179 million T cells. Donor age, sex, ethnicity and CMV serostatus were compiled together with the repertoire data. Typing coverage differed by locus: A, B, C, DRB1 and DQB1 were typed in roughly 629-640 donors, DQA1 in 500 to 550, DPA1 in 600 to 610, and DPB1 in roughly 450. Because of strong linkage in the cohort, roughly 5 DR-DQ haplotypes were treated as single units for association and clustering. Rather than using new phenotypic data, the later analysis identified candidate immune exposures from TCR beta sequences and from how often those sequences occurred across donors. To predict cytomegalovirus infection status, the study brought together high-throughput TCR immunosequencing, statistical association of individual TCRs with disease status, and machine learning. On average, roughly 250,000 unique TCR beta nucleotide sequences were sequenced per donor among 300 to 500 genotyped donors of the cohort, with around 19% of those sequences being non-productive. Roughly 300 gigabases of sequencing data and tens of millions of unique TCR sequences were included in an early release covering 550 to 650 HLA-typed donors. The study used immunosequencing to profile the T cell repertoires of hundreds of subjects and linked those repertoires to cytomegalovirus serostatus. The aim of the study was to test whether cataloging public T cell receptors could identify signatures of past pathogen exposure. The genetic ancestry cluster associated with self-reported Caucasian donors included approximately 85% of the approximately 400 genotyped donors. Class I and class II HLA loci were covered by the typing at four-digit resolution. In addition to the first cohort of 650 to 800 subjects, a separate validation cohort of approximately 130 different subjects was used. Every repertoire in the discovery cohort had been generated on one and the same sequencing platform. In a later analysis, previously published TCR beta repertoires from 600 to 850 donors were re-analyzed and high-resolution HLA genotyping was added so that TCR occurrence patterns could be studied. An earlier analysis of approximately 630 of the donors applied high-throughput TCR beta sequencing to assess whether each TCR beta V gene segment acted as functional or pseudogenic. In a later genetic analysis, genome-wide SNP genotypes for about 65% of the roughly 700 donors were used, and that subset was treated as a discovery cohort.

According to the germline V gene, CDR1 reads SGHRS and CDR2 reads YFSETQ. V loses 2 bases, J loses 4 bases, and the germline ends lie 12 bases apart. Reading from cysteine to phenylalanine, the CDR3 counts 14 amino acids. Kept here is only the CDR3 DNA, which spans 42 bases and is read in frame from base 1. Libraries were constructed by the immunoSEQ multiplex PCR assay. The multiplex PCR relied on a mix of 60 forward primers for TCR Vbeta segments and 13 reverse primers for TCR Jbeta segments. A multiplex PCR assay on genomic DNA amplified the CDR3 region of rearranged TCR beta genes. Amplified TCR beta libraries were sequenced as 87-base-pair reads on the Illumina HiSeq System. The authors' pipeline ran thus. Across the 600 to 700 repertoires, a later analysis counted tens of millions of unique TCR beta chains, roughly 11 million of which were shared by at least two donors. Raw reads were error-corrected and collapsed into unique sequences by a nearest-neighbor algorithm in which closely related sequences were merged to remove PCR and sequencing errors. To assign V, D and J gene segments, CDR3 sequences were aligned to IMGT reference sequences. Each retained sequence needed at least a six-nucleotide match to both a V gene segment and a J gene segment. Rearrangements were called productive when the CDR3 lacked stop codons and stayed in frame with V and J; all others were non-productive. CDR3 was defined by IMGT convention, running from the second conserved V-encoded cysteine to the conserved J-encoded phenylalanine. The earlier analysis of some 580 of the donors excluded any sequence lacking an unambiguous match to a single V gene segment. An earlier analysis of 550 to 650 of the donors classified V segments as functional when productive rearrangements were above 56.7% and as segregating when the standard deviation between donors was above 5%. To diagnose cytomegalovirus status from the catalog of TCR beta chain sequences, a statistical classification framework was built. V and J gene assignment, in a later analysis, came from comparing TCR nucleotide sequences with IMGT/GENE-DB human TR gene sequences. The TCRdist pipeline was used in a later analysis to assign CDR3 sequences and most-parsimonious VDJ recombination scenarios. In a later analysis, every TCR beta chain was defined by the combination of its CDR3 amino acid sequence and its V-gene family, and reads without a unique V-gene family were dropped. In a later analysis, around 600 highly shared, low-generation-probability nucleotide sequences were removed to address suspected cross-contamination and a sequencing artifact. In a later analysis, a clonal expansion index was calculated for each public chain from normalized within-repertoire ranks of inferred template counts. Generation probabilities in a later analysis came from a VDJ recombination model fitted to out-of-frame rearrangements, and those results were checked against IGoR. A later analysis scored TCR-TCR, TCR-HLA and TCR-CMV co-occurrence with hypergeometric tests, applying a repertoire-size bias correction to TCR pairs. In a later analysis, false discovery rates were estimated by permuting HLA or CMV assignments 20 times. In a later analysis, co-occurring TCRs were grouped with DBSCAN, and TCRdist sequence similarity was added when clustering was performed within HLA-allele-positive subsets. Co-occurrence clustering excluded repertoires with fewer than 30,000 or more than 120,000 public chains, plus five with anomalous nucleotide sharing. TCRdb took over this immuneACCESS table, retaining in-frame rearrangements with V and J assigned. Such tables are incomplete; in checked studies, under half of the missing clones stem from an unresolved V gene, and the remainder is unexplained. V, J and clone size are taken as reported in that table, and D and trimming were inferred from the DNA itself. A total of about 120,000 clones appear in this sample, approximately 72% of them only once. Approximately 30% of the sample is taken by the ten largest.

In total, over 600 healthy bone marrow donors made up the cohort. All cohort members were sampled while nominally healthy, although unrecorded immune exposures were likely present. The donor was CMV seropositive and was included in the group of 300 or so seropositive cohort members. A peripheral blood sample was provided by each donor, and peripheral blood mononuclear cells were used for TCR beta sequencing. The Qiagen DNeasy Blood Extraction Kit was used to extract genomic DNA from the blood cell samples. The investigation overall reported the following: A cluster of highly shared sequence variants was judged likely to represent a technical artifact of the sequencing pipeline. According to a later analysis, parvovirus B19, influenza, CMV and Epstein-Barr virus appeared linked to several top co-occurrence clusters. Because HLA typing was missing for some donors at each locus, association tests included only the typed subset. In a later genetic analysis, a missense DCLRE1C variant was associated with V-gene and J-gene trimming of TCR beta chains, and the association was replicated in an independent cohort. According to the authors, the approach could potentially be generalized to other disease states and immunological phenotypes. The presence/absence analyses assumed that sequencing depth was roughly uniform across donors, and that assumption may not be true. A later analysis found that HLA-associated TCR beta chains were more clonally expanded and had lower generation probabilities than equally common non-associated chains. In vitro tests confirmed that a few of the cytomegalovirus-associated TCR beta chains recognize cytomegalovirus antigens. When HLA alleles, especially DR and DQ, strongly co-occurred, attributing TCR associations to individual alleles was difficult. The classifier was reported to diagnose cytomegalovirus status with high specificity and sensitivity in both the original and validation cohorts. Most CMV-associated TCR beta chains appeared to be HLA-restricted in a later analysis, and the HLA associations seemed to be driven largely by CMV exposure. In a later analysis, the rate of TCR association differed among HLA loci, with DRB1 alleles having the most associated TCRs and HLA-C alleles having the fewest. A further reported finding was that TCR beta sequences accurately predicted the HLA-A and HLA-B alleles for most subjects in the first cohort. Most TCR sequences were seen in very few donors, while some public TCRs were found in many individuals. For the cohort, immune exposure information was limited to CMV serostatus. The earlier analysis of almost 600 of the donors excluded fewer than 20 rarely observed V segments, including chromosome 9 orphons, because counts were too low. In a later genetic analysis, fewer N-insertions in productive TCRs were reported among donors in an Asian-associated ancestry cluster than the approximately 710-donor mean. At a false discovery rate of 0.05, a later analysis linked around 17,000 TCR beta sequences to specific HLA alleles. The cohort was sequenced for TCR beta chains only, and without alpha or paired-chain data the features that could be detected were limited. Correlated functional status among segregating V segments might reflect linkage disequilibrium, but an unknown experimental factor could not be ruled out. The 87-base-pair reads could not distinguish some IMGT-functional V segments, including TRBV6-2 and TRBV6-3, so those segments were excluded. A total of 164 TCR beta chains were listed by the study as associated with cytomegalovirus. Broadly in line with IMGT annotations, most TCR beta V segments showed up in productive rearrangements about 87% or about 30% of the time in an earlier analysis of around 550 of the donors.

The TCR sequence derives from a man aged 60-69 years in good health and CMV-seropositive. The sequenced sample consisted of PBMCs. The chain joins TRBV5-1 to TRBJ1-2, and perhaps TRBD1 as D gene, on 6 matching bases. The DNA is as follows: TGCGCCAGCAGCTTCGGACAGACCCTCTATGGCTACACCTTC. Its protein product is CASSFGQTLYGYTF.